These 15 T cell receptor beta chains share one sample of origin, sequenced in a study of CD8+ T cells in alopecia areata (dated by TCRdb to between 2017 and 2018). The sample's time point, from its label and the paper: around 4 weeks on oral tofacitinib. The sample's treatment or condition label, in plain terms: oral pan-JAK inhibitor, 5-10 mg twice daily. The receptor library was made with the immunoSEQ multiplex PCR assay. To provide template for TCR sequencing, every sample had RNA extracted and reverse transcribed into cDNA. TCRdb retrieved this table from immuneACCESS and kept in-frame rearrangements only. Not all clones are present; in checked studies, unresolved V genes account for under half, and no reason is known for the remainder. In all, the sample holds 95,000 to 100,000 clones, and 61% of those were seen once. About 16% of the sample belongs to the ten largest clones. The input for sequencing was CD8+ T cells sorted from blood, taken at week 4, from a patient treated with tofacitinib. The receptor source for this set is a human donor with alopecia areata.

There are a few counts of this clone. The chain carries TRBV28 and TRBJ2-7, with 11 bases lining up with TRBD2. CDR3 size: 16 residues. Looked up from germline, CDR1 is MDHEN and CDR2 is SYDVKM. Trimming removed 6 bases from V and 1 base from J; junction bases left unmatched: 8. CDR3 nucleotides: TGTGCCAGCAGAGGAGACGGGACTAGCGGATCCTACGAGCAGTACTTC. Amino acid sequence: CASRGDGTSGSYEQYF.

The V call is TRBV7-9, the J call TRBJ2-7, with D maybe TRBD2 (5 bases). Trimming took off 4 bases at V and 3 bases at J, with 25 bases between the two ends. CDR1 SEHNR and CDR2 FQNEAQ come from the germline V gene (reference sequence). The CDR3 is 18 residues long. The CDR3 DNA sequence: TGTGCCAGCAGCTCGATCCTTCACATCTCAGCGGAGAGCTACGAGCAGTACTTC. The encoded protein is CASSSILHISAESYEQYF.

This chain joins TRBV13 and TRBJ2-5; possible D gene TRBD1, 6 bases. The CDR3 covers 15 residues. The V gene lost 4 bases and the J gene lost 1 base, with 13 bases spanning the gap. CDR1 and CDR2 (germline): PRHDT, FYEKMQ (reference sequence). CDR3 in amino acids: CASSSERTAQETQYF. CDR3 DNA: TGTGCCAGCAGCTCTGAAAGGACAGCCCAAGAGACCCAGTACTTC.

The chain has TRBV19 and TRBJ2-2; 9 nucleotides agree with TRBD2. After removal of 7 bases from V and 3 bases from J, the junction contained 12 bases not matched to a gene. Germline V lookup: CDR1 LNHDA, CDR2 SQIVND (reference sequence). The CDR3 extends over 17 amino acids. The CDR3 spells CASTHSSGTTDTGELFF. CDR3 sequence (DNA): TGTGCCAGTACCCATTCTAGCGGGACAACCGACACCGGGGAGCTGTTTTTT.

CDR3: CASSFTKFSLGLAGSQETQYF. CDR3 nucleotide sequence: TGTGCCAGCAGCTTTACCAAATTTAGCTTAGGTCTAGCGGGGTCCCAAGAGACCCAGTACTTC. The genes are TRBV7-8 and TRBJ2-5, with TRBD2 matching over 9 bases. The germline gives CDR1 SGHVS, CDR2 FQNEAQ. This CDR3 region has 21 residues. V shed 3 bases and J 1 base; nucleotides not matched to a gene: 21.

This clone was recorded at least ten times. The V and J genes are TRBV4-2 and TRBJ1-4, with TRBD1 matching 7 bases. Looked up from germline, CDR1 is LGHNA and CDR2 is YNFKEQ. V lost 0 bases and J lost 3; bases outside the gene matches: 1. CDR3 length equals 15 residues. The CDR3 nucleotides are TGTGCCAGCAGCCAAGAGGGACAGCCTAATGAAAAACTGTTTTTT. Encoded protein: CASSQEGQPNEKLFF.

The chain employs TRBV19 and TRBJ2-2; D ambiguous. The germline CDR1 and CDR2 sequences are LNHDA and SQIVND (reference sequence). Trimming cost V 5 bases and J 4 bases, with 17 bases left between them. The CDR3 covers 16 residues. CDR3 residues: CASSPFLGRGTGELFF. The CDR3 DNA is TGTGCCAGTAGTCCCTTCTTGGGTCGCGGCACCGGGGAGCTGTTTTTT.

The CDR3 DNA reads as TGTGCCTGGAGTGTATTCGGTGCGGCGTCGTGGTTCTACGAGCAGTACTTC. Translation: CAWSVFGAASWFYEQYF. The rearrangement uses TRBV30 and TRBJ2-7; D ambiguous. Per the germline V gene, CDR1 is GTSNPN and CDR2 is SVGIG (reference sequence). The CDR3 has 17 residues. V dropped 0 bases and J dropped 3 bases, with 21 bases sitting between them.

The CDR3 bases are TGCGCCAGCAGCTTGACCGCGTCCACCGGGGAGCTGTTTTTT. It encodes CASSLTASTGELFF. The V call is TRBV5-1, the J call TRBJ2-2; D unresolved. CDR3 length: 14 amino acids. Germline V gives CDR1 SGHRS, CDR2 YFSETQ. V was pared by 1 base and J by 4 bases, with 8 bases between.

V usage is TRBV5-5 and J usage is TRBJ1-5, with D unclear. The CDR3 totals 16 residues. V shed 0 bases and J shed 3 bases, with 13 bases lying between them. Germline loops: CDR1 SGHKS, CDR2 YYEKEE (reference sequence). The CDR3 region is CASSLESGRDNQPQHF. For the CDR3, the DNA is TGTGCCAGCAGCTTGGAAAGTGGGCGGGACAATCAGCCCCAGCATTTT.

V gene TRBV5-1 combines with J gene TRBJ1-2; D unclear. Germline V gives CDR1 SGHRS, CDR2 YFSETQ. Trimming pared 0 bases from V and 7 bases from J, leaving 10 bases between. This CDR3 is 13 amino acids long. The chain's CDR3 is CASSLGQGPGYTF. The CDR3 DNA is TGCGCCAGCAGCTTGGGACAAGGCCCTGGCTACACCTTC.

The chain joins TRBV14 to TRBJ1-1, with D possibly TRBD1 on 6 matching bases. The CDR3 is made up of 12 amino acids. Germline lookup yields CDR1 SGHDN and CDR2 FVKESK. Trimming removed 0 bases from V and 11 bases from J, with 10 bases in between. The CDR3 coding sequence is TGTGCCAGCAGCCAAGATCTCGGGGGCGCTTTCTTT. It encodes CASSQDLGGAFF.

This clone showed up just a few times. The chain recombines TRBV18 with TRBJ1-5; D possibly corresponds to TRBD1 (5 bases). The germline V gene encodes CDR1 KGHSH and CDR2 LQKENI. The CDR3 totals 14 residues. Between the trimmed V and J ends, which lost 6 bases and 2 bases, there was a span of 11 bases. This CDR3 reads CASSTMGGNQPQHF. In DNA form, the CDR3 reads TGTGCCAGCTCGACCATGGGGGGCAATCAGCCCCAGCATTTT.

The chain links TRBV2 to TRBJ2-1; TRBD1 agrees at 8 bases. The CDR3 is 16 residues long. CDR1 and CDR2 (germline): SNHLY, FYNNEI. Trimming took 3 bases from V and 9 from J; bases not matched to a gene: 13. CDR3 sequence: CASSDLGQGLVGEQFF. The CDR3 DNA follows: TGTGCCAGCAGTGACCTAGGACAGGGCTTGGTAGGTGAGCAGTTCTTC. Based on the CDR3 plus reference TRBV2 and TRBJ2-1, the full variable domain is EPEVTQTPSHQVTQMGQEVILRCVPISNHLYFYWYRQILGQKVEFLVSFYNNEISEKSEIFDDQFSVERPDGSNFTLKIRSTKLEDSAMYFCASSDLGQGLVGEQFFGPGTRLTVL.

This clone was recorded a few times. The chain carries TRBV29-1 and TRBJ1-1; 9 bases are a match to TRBD1. This CDR3 comprises 13 residues. Trimming at V came to 7 bases and at J to 3 bases, leaving 6 bases not matched to a gene. Germline V CDR1 and CDR2: SQVTM, ANQGSEA. The CDR3 DNA is TGCAGCGGAAACGACAGGGGGTACACTGAAGCTTTCTTT. As protein: CSGNDRGYTEAFF.